These 25 T cell receptor beta chains were all obtained from the same sample, sequenced in a study of T-cell memory formation after mild COVID-19. MiXCR, run by TCRdb on the 5' RACE reads, gives a single entry per CDR3 protein. The sample shows a few hundred thousand distinct CDR3 sequences, about 15% of them seen only once. Sequencing used PBMCs or a T cell subset sorted from them (not recorded which). The receptors derive from a young man who had mild COVID-19 (a few samples of this study predate the infection). Cell type and time point are not known.

The chain combines TRBV4-1 with TRBJ2-1; possibly TRBD1 for D (5 bases). Trimming left V 4 bases short and J 16 bases short, with 17 bases between. There are 12 residues in the CDR3. Germline-derived CDR1 and CDR2 are MGHRA and YSYEKL. CDR3 coding DNA: TGCGCCAGCAGCCTCCCTTCTAAGGGGCGATTCTTC. Amino acid sequence: CASSLPSKGRFF.

The genes are TRBV7-6 and TRBJ2-3; perhaps TRBD1 as D (5 bases). The germline V and J ends were trimmed by 5 bases and 0 bases, with 15 bases remaining between them. The CDR3 totals 16 residues. CDR1 is SGHVS and CDR2 is FNYEAQ in the germline V gene. CDR3: CASSQGPGASTDTQYF. CDR3 DNA: TGTGCCAGCAGCCAGGGTCCGGGTGCTAGCACAGATACGCAGTATTTT. The full variable domain, completed using reference TRBV7-6 and TRBJ2-3, is GAGVSQSPRYKVTKRGQDVALRCDPISGHVSLYWYRQALGQGPEFLTYFNYEAQQDKSGLPNDRFSAERPEGSISTLTIQRTEQRDSAMYRCASSQGPGASTDTQYFGPGTRLTVL.

The rearrangement joins TRBV2 to TRBJ2-3, with a tentative D call TRBD1 (5 bases). Germline CDR1 SNHLY, CDR2 FYNNEI. V was shortened by 5 bases and J by 2 bases, with 11 bases between the two germline ends. This CDR3 region has 14 residues. The CDR3 loop reads CASSYRGFTDTQYF. In nucleotides, the CDR3 is TGTGCCAGCAGTTATAGGGGCTTCACAGATACGCAGTATTTT.

This clonotype was seen only a few times. CDR3 DNA sequence: TGCGCCAGCAGCTTGGGGACAGTGATGACCTTCACAGATACGCAGTATTTT. It translates to CASSLGTVMTFTDTQYF. The V gene is TRBV5-1, the J gene TRBJ2-3, with D tentatively TRBD1 (6 bases). Trimming took 0 bases from V and 2 from J, leaving 16 bases between them. The germline CDR1 and CDR2 sequences are SGHRS and YFSETQ. The CDR3 runs 17 residues. The whole variable domain, remainder taken from reference TRBV5-1 and TRBJ2-3, is KAGVTQTPRYLIKTRGQQVTLSCSPISGHRSVSWYQQTPGQGLQFLFEYFSETQRNKGNFPGRFSGRQFSNSRSEMNVSTLELGDSALYLCASSLGTVMTFTDTQYFGPGTRLTVL.

The V gene is TRBV14, the J gene TRBJ2-2; D is uncertain. The CDR3 covers 15 residues. CDR1 and CDR2 (germline): SGHDN, FVKESK. V was trimmed by 0 bases and J by 0 bases, leaving 5 bases between them. The CDR3 region has the DNA TGTGCCAGCAGCCAAGAGACATCGAACACCGGGGAGCTGTTTTTT. This gives the protein CASSQETSNTGELFF.

In this sample, this clonotype turned up a few times. This chain links TRBV5-1 with TRBJ1-2; 8 nucleotides align to TRBD1. With 6 bases clipped from V and 8 bases from J, the junction kept 9 bases outside the gene matches. In germline, CDR1 is SGHRS, CDR2 YFSETQ. The CDR3 has 13 amino acids. CDR3 sequence reads: CASTLDRADGYTF. The CDR3 coding sequence is TGCGCCAGCACCCTGGACAGGGCGGACGGCTACACCTTC.

Only a few counts were recorded for this clonotype. The chain recombines TRBV7-6 with TRBJ1-1; D is possibly TRBD1 (6 bases). V lost 4 bases and J 1 base, leaving 16 bases between the germline ends. CDR3 length: 16 amino acids. The germline V gene encodes CDR1 SGHVS and CDR2 FNYEAQ. The CDR3 here is CASSSQPTGENTEAFF. The CDR3 nucleotides are TGTGCCAGCAGCTCCCAACCGACAGGAGAGAACACTGAAGCTTTCTTT.

The chain links TRBV5-1 to TRBJ2-3; 8 nucleotides line up with TRBD1. The CDR3 totals 16 residues. Germline loops: CDR1 SGHRS, CDR2 YFSETQ. With 4 bases clipped from V and 3 bases from J, the junction kept 10 bases outside the gene matches. The CDR3 region is CASSQPDRVGTDTQYF. The CDR3, as DNA: TGCGCCAGCAGCCAACCGGACAGGGTGGGGACAGATACGCAGTATTTT.

In this sample, this clonotype turned up many times. In nucleotides, the CDR3 is TGCGCCAGCAGCACCCGGGGCGGGGAGACCCAGTACTTC. As protein: CASSTRGGETQYF. The V call is TRBV5-1, the J call TRBJ2-5, with D perhaps assigned TRBD1 or TRBD2 (5 bases each). V was shortened by 4 bases and J by 5 bases, with 12 bases between the two germline ends. The CDR3 totals 13 residues. Germline V gene sequence: CDR1 SGHRS, CDR2 YFSETQ.

V usage is TRBV7-3 and J usage is TRBJ2-1, with 8 positions matching TRBD2. Unmatched junction bases numbered 8, after V lost 5 bases and J lost 5 bases. CDR1 is SGHTA, CDR2 FQGTGA, per germline. This CDR3 region has 15 residues. The CDR3 sequence: CASSRRGGLDNEQFF. The CDR3, as DNA: TGTGCCAGCAGCCGACGGGGGGGCCTAGACAATGAGCAGTTCTTC.

This clonotype was recorded at least ten times. For the CDR3, the DNA is TGCAGCGGATGGGATTCGAACACCGGGGAGCTGTTTTTT. Its translation is CSGWDSNTGELFF. The chain combines TRBV29-1 with TRBJ2-2, with D unclear. The CDR3 runs to 13 residues. Deletions cut 7 bases from V and 0 bases from J, with 9 bases between. Germline loops: CDR1 SQVTM, CDR2 ANQGSEA.

Ten or more counts support this clonotype. V and J are TRBV5-1 and TRBJ2-1; the match to TRBD1 covers 8 bases. The germline V gene encodes CDR1 SGHRS and CDR2 YFSETQ. The CDR3 loop spans 17 amino acids. The V gene end was trimmed by 0 bases and the J gene end by 8 bases; junction bases not matched to a gene: 13. The DNA of the CDR3 is TGCGCCAGCAGCTTGGTCTCAGGGGGCAATCTTATCGATGAGCAGTTCTTC. It translates to CASSLVSGGNLIDEQFF.

The genes are TRBV6-5 and TRBJ2-4; 7 bases are a match to TRBD1. This CDR3 is 12 amino acids long. Germline V gene data show CDR1 as MNHEY and CDR2 as SVGAGI. V lost 7 bases and J lost 10; bases outside the gene matches: 7. The CDR3 sequence: CASTTGVGIQYF. Here the CDR3 DNA reads TGTGCCAGCACCACAGGGGTAGGGATTCAGTACTTC.

The chain recombines TRBV11-1 with TRBJ2-7; 9 bases map to TRBD1. The junction had 3 bases not matched to a gene; V was cut back by 4 bases and J by 2 bases. CDR1 is SGHAT, CDR2 FQDESV, per germline (reference sequence). This CDR3 has 14 residues. CDR3 residues: CASSWDREAYEQYV. For the CDR3, the DNA is TGTGCCAGCAGCTGGGACAGGGAGGCCTACGAGCAGTACGTC.

The V gene is TRBV5-1, the J gene TRBJ1-3; no firm D call. Deletions cut 0 bases from V and 3 bases from J, with 13 bases between. The germline gives CDR1 SGHRS, CDR2 YFSETQ. This CDR3 contains 16 residues. Here the CDR3 reads CASSLGRDLVGNTIYF. The CDR3 coding sequence is TGCGCCAGCAGCTTGGGTCGGGATCTAGTTGGAAACACCATATATTTT.

This clonotype was found many times. The V call is TRBV7-2, the J call TRBJ1-1; D unresolved. Germline loops: CDR1 SGHTA, CDR2 FQGNSA. The V end lost 0 bases, the J end lost 8 bases, and 10 bases lay between the germline ends. The CDR3 has 13 residues. The CDR3 is CASSLATTVEAFF. CDR3 sequence (DNA): TGTGCCAGCAGCTTAGCTACGACCGTAGAAGCTTTCTTT.

This chain links TRBV7-2 with TRBJ2-2; no firm D call. Trimming took off 6 bases at V and 1 base at J, with 15 bases between the two ends. The CDR3 spans 16 residues. Germline CDR1 is SGHTA and CDR2 is FQGNSA. In DNA, the CDR3 is TGTGCCAGCAGGACGAGGCCGGGTCTGAACACCGGGGAGCTGTTTTTT. This translates into CASRTRPGLNTGELFF.

This chain links TRBV28 with TRBJ2-7; TRBD2 might be the D (7 bases). Germline V CDR1 and CDR2: MDHEN, SYDVKM. Between the trimmed V and J ends, which lost 5 bases and 3 bases, there was a span of 14 bases. The CDR3 length is 14 residues. The chain's CDR3 is CASSAGAGYYEQYF. Written as DNA, the CDR3 is TGTGCCAGCAGTGCGGGGGCGGGGTACTACGAGCAGTACTTC.

The chain uses TRBV4-3 and TRBJ2-1; weak D call: TRBD1 (6 bases). CDR3 length equals 12 residues. Trimming took off 0 bases at V and 12 bases at J, with 9 bases between the two ends. Per the germline V gene, CDR1 is LGHNA and CDR2 is YSLEER. In DNA, the CDR3 is TGCGCCAGCAGCCAAGAACAGGGAAGGCAGTTCTTC. Its protein is CASSQEQGRQFF.

This clonotype was picked up a small number of times. The chain carries TRBV19 and TRBJ1-5; D is unresolved. The CDR3 runs 11 residues. Trimming cost V 8 bases and J 9 bases, with 11 bases left between them. Germline loops: CDR1 LNHDA, CDR2 SQIVND (reference sequence). The CDR3 coding sequence is TGTGCCAGTGGTCTCCTGGGGCCCCAGCATTTT. Its translation: CASGLLGPQHF.

This clonotype has at least ten counts. The V gene is TRBV29-1, the J gene TRBJ2-5, with 9 bases lining up with TRBD1. This CDR3 is 14 amino acids long. Germline CDR1 and CDR2: SQVTM and ANQGSEA. V lost 6 bases to trimming and J lost 4 bases; unmatched junction nucleotides: 9. CDR3 amino acids: CSVDRDREGETQYF. Written as DNA, the CDR3 is TGCAGCGTCGACCGGGACAGGGAAGGAGAGACCCAGTACTTC.

This clonotype has only a few counts. The chain is built from TRBV5-6 and TRBJ2-7; the match to TRBD2 covers 11 bases. Looked up from germline, CDR1 is SGHDT and CDR2 is YYEEEE. V lost 1 base to trimming and J lost 5 bases; unmatched junction nucleotides: 8. The CDR3 has 16 amino acids. The CDR3 reads CASSLRLAGFSHEQYF. The CDR3 nucleotides are TGTGCCAGCAGCTTGAGACTAGCGGGGTTCTCTCACGAGCAGTACTTC.

The V and J genes are TRBV15 and TRBJ1-4; D is possibly TRBD1 (6 bases). Trimming pared 2 bases from V and 8 bases from J, leaving 15 bases between. The CDR3 runs to 15 residues. The germline CDR1 and CDR2 sequences are LNHNV and YYDKDF (reference sequence). The CDR3 DNA sequence: TGTGCCACCAGCAGATCCGACAGGCACGAGGAAAAACTGTTTTTT. Translating gives CATSRSDRHEEKLFF.

In its sample, this clonotype was seen many times. CDR3 sequence reads: CASSQDVTDGYEQYV. The DNA for the CDR3 is TGCGCCAGCAGCCAAGATGTCACCGACGGCTACGAGCAGTACGTC. This chain joins TRBV4-1 and TRBJ2-7, with D hard to call. The CDR3 contains 15 residues. V dropped 0 bases and J dropped 3 bases, with 12 bases sitting between them. The germline V gene encodes CDR1 MGHRA and CDR2 YSYEKL.

This clonotype has a handful of counts. V is TRBV20-1 and J is TRBJ2-1; D tentatively fits TRBD1 or TRBD2 (5 bases each). Germline loops: CDR1 DFQATT, CDR2 SNEGSKA (reference sequence). CDR3 length: 14 residues. Trimming left V 1 base short and J 6 bases short, with 13 bases between. The CDR3 loop is CSARGPGTLNEQFF. The DNA of the CDR3 is TGCAGTGCTAGAGGTCCCGGGACCCTCAATGAGCAGTTCTTC.